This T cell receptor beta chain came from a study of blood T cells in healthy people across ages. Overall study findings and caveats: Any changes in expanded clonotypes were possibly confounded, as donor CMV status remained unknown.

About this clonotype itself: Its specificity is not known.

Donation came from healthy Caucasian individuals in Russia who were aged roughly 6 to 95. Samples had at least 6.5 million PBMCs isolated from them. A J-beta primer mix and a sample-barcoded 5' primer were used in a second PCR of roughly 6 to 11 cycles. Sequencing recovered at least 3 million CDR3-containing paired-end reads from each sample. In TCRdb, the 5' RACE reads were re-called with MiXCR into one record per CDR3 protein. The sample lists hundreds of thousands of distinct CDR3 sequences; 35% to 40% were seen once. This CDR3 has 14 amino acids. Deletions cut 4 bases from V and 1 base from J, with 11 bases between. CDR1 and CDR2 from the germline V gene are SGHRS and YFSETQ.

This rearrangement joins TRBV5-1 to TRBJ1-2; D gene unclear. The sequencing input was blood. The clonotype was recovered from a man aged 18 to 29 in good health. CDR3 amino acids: CASSRSADNYGYTF. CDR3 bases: TGCGCCAGCAGCCGTTCGGCAGATAACTATGGCTACACCTTC.